This T cell receptor beta chain is from a study of early T cells in non-severe SARS-CoV-2 infection. Overall study: Unsorted whole blood bulk RNA was sequenced, with unpaired chains.

Researchers tagged individual cDNA molecules with unique molecular identifiers. One entry per CDR3 protein results from TCRdb running MiXCR on the 5' RACE reads. The table has tens of thousands of distinct CDR3 sequences, about 10% seen once. The germline V gene encodes CDR1 LNHDA and CDR2 SQIVND (reference sequence). The V segment lost 5 bases and the J segment 2 bases; nucleotides outside the gene matches: 6. The CDR3 is 15 amino acids. Whole-study findings and limits: Matching results from VDJdb favored anti-spike CD8 responses, leaving private and CD4 specificities undetected.

This clonotype was counted many times. Its target is not known. The rearrangement links TRBV19 to TRBJ1-5; TRBD1 aligns across 7 bases. The receptor's source is an adult who was a healthcare worker with PCR-confirmed SARS-CoV-2 infection or an uninfected control (not recorded which). The starting material was whole blood, obtained at baseline. CDR3 amino acids: CASSSDRVGNQPQHF. The CDR3, as DNA: TGTGCCAGTAGTTCTGACAGGGTTGGCAATCAGCCCCAGCATTTT. Based on the CDR3 plus reference TRBV19 and TRBJ1-5, the full variable domain is DGGITQSPKYLFRKEGQNVTLSCEQNLNHDAMYWYRQDPGQGLRLIYYSQIVNDFQKGDIAEGYSVSREKKESFPLTVTSAQKNPTAFYLCASSSDRVGNQPQHFGDGTRLSIL.